This record looks at one T cell receptor beta chain sequence and its context. No antigen is known for it. The data originate from a study of T cell repertoires in cytomegalovirus infection. At the level of the study: Public TCR beta signatures indicated both CMV infection and matching HLA type.

TCRdb itself ran the reads through MiXCR, one entry per CDR3 protein. The sample contains fewer than 900,000 distinct CDR3 sequences, 29% of which appear only once. Study results and limitations: Clonotypes of TCR beta that were HLA-C-restricted and CMV-specific dominated the ex vivo response. Adding up the frequency of public TCR beta families identified people who carried CMV plus the relevant HLA.

Germline values: CDR1 MNHEY, CDR2 SVGEGT. The CDR3 is 14 amino acids. V was shortened by 6 bases and J by 2 bases, with 12 bases between the two germline ends. The chain has TRBV6-2 or TRBV6-3 and TRBJ2-3; D possibly corresponds to TRBD1 (5 bases). This TCR was sampled from a human donor in good health (CMV status not recorded). Some clones in this sample may be carry-over from other donors' samples. Sequenced material: cultured CD8+ T cells from PBMCs, taken from culture after CMV antigen stimulation. This CDR3 reads CASSLETVTDTQYF. The DNA of the CDR3 is TGTGCCAGCAGCCTTGAGACAGTCACAGATACGCAGTATTTT.